This entry is about one TCR beta chain. Its antigen is undetermined. Given a much more abundant clone one base away, this may be a read error. This record comes from a study of tumor-infiltrating lymphocytes in primary liver carcinoma. Whole-study findings and limits: Tumors had a significantly higher top-250-clone fraction than blood (p = 0.039). The use of bulk unsorted samples meant that CD4+ and CD8+ repertoires were not compared.

Unsorted whole blood supplied the blood RNA, and germline DNA was isolated too. TCR beta cDNA was prepared out of about 510 ng total RNA by means of a constant-region primer. Researchers made the TCR beta libraries by running three nested multiplex PCR rounds with slightly modified ARM-PCR. TCRdb re-called the multiplex PCR reads with MiXCR, one entry per CDR3 protein. The top ten hold approximately 6.5% of the sample, which has almost 200,000 distinct CDR3 sequences, 65% seen once. Sample: peripheral blood. This receptor was identified in a woman aged 55 to 70 with primary liver carcinoma and hepatitis B virus infection.

The CDR3 reads CASSQVGFGTSTDTQYF. The CDR3 bases are TGTGCCAGCAGCCAAGTAGGCTTCGGGACTAGCACAGATACGCAGTATTTT. This chain connects TRBV4-2 to TRBJ2-3; perhaps TRBD2 as D (6 bases). There are 17 residues in the CDR3. Germline CDR1 reads LGHNA; CDR2 reads YNFKEQ. The ends were cut back, 1 base at V and 0 bases at J, with 14 bases in the middle.